This T cell receptor beta chain stems from a study of patients and donors after allogeneic stem cell transplantation. TCRdb passed the RT-PCR reads through MiXCR, listing each CDR3 protein once. Altogether 150,000 or so distinct CDR3 sequences are present, approximately 24% being singletons, with the ten largest covering roughly 27%. This clonotype was picked up a small number of times. CDR3 length equals 14 residues. Deletions cut 2 bases from V and 0 bases from J, with 9 bases between. Germline values: CDR1 SGHRS, CDR2 YFSETQ. V usage is TRBV5-1 and J usage is TRBJ2-7; D tentatively fits TRBD1 or TRBD2 (6 bases each). This TCR was recovered from a human donor who was either an allogeneic HSCT recipient or a stem cell or donor lymphocyte infusion donor (not recorded which). It is not recorded whose cells these are; they may come from a transplant donor. Sequencing was done on a sample of blood, either unsorted or a sorted T cell fraction (not recorded which). CDR3 residues: CASSFGGRSYEQYF. CDR3 DNA sequence: TGCGCCAGCAGCTTCGGGGGCCGCTCCTACGAGCAGTACTTC.